The 26 T cell receptor beta chains presented below share a single source sample, sequenced in a study of shared clonotypes between healthy human individuals. Sequenced by immunoSEQ multiplex PCR; TCRdb stores in-frame clones only, minus some. The sample contains roughly 2.6 million clones, roughly nine tenths of which appear only once. The specimen sequenced was naive CD4+ T cells sorted from blood. The subset is: CD45RA+ positively selected. These receptors were taken from a man between 18 and 35 years old in good health.

Turning to this clone: The sample carries other DNA sequences with the same CDR3. The genes are TRBV5-1 and TRBJ2-2; 10 nucleotides align to TRBD2. The germline V gene has CDR1 SGHRS and CDR2 YFSETQ. J gave up 4 bases and V 1 base, and 1 base lay outside the gene matches. CDR3 length: 15 amino acids. CDR3 nucleotides: TGCGCCAGCAGCTTGACTAGCGGGATCACCGGGGAGCTGTTTTTT. The encoded protein is CASSLTSGITGELFF.

This clone occurred a few times. Other DNA variants within this sample encode the same CDR3. The chain employs TRBV4-1 and TRBJ2-7; 7 nucleotides match TRBD1. Germline CDR1 is MGHRA and CDR2 is YSYEKL. CDR3 length: 14 amino acids. Trimming at V came to 2 bases and at J to 1 base, leaving 2 bases not matched to a gene. The DNA of the CDR3 is TGCGCCAGCAGCCAACCGGGACAGTCCTACGAGCAGTACTTC. Translation: CASSQPGQSYEQYF.

To note about this clone: The sample carries other DNA sequences with the same CDR3. This chain links TRBV7-2 with TRBJ1-5; D is perhaps TRBD1 (5 bases). The CDR3 covers 15 residues. From germline, CDR1 is SGHTA and CDR2 FQGNSA. The ends were cut back, 0 bases at V and 1 base at J, with 7 bases in the middle. This chain's CDR3 is CASSLAWGSNQPQHF. The CDR3 DNA follows: TGTGCCAGCAGCTTAGCCTGGGGGAGCAATCAGCCCCAGCATTTT.

The genes are TRBV6-6 and TRBJ2-5; 9 bases agree with TRBD2. Germline CDR1 and CDR2: MNHNY and SVGAGI (reference sequence). CDR3 length: 15 amino acids. The V segment lost 7 bases and the J segment 1 base; nucleotides outside the gene matches: 7. The CDR3 DNA follows: TGTGCCAGCACCAGGGGTAGCGGGAGCCAAGAGACCCAGTACTTC. Translated, it gives CASTRGSGSQETQYF.

The rearrangement joins TRBV6-1 to TRBJ2-3; TRBD1 aligns across 12 bases. The V segment lost 5 bases and the J segment 4 bases; nucleotides outside the gene matches: 1. The length of the CDR3 is 14 residues. CDR1 is MNHNS and CDR2 is SASEGT in the germline V gene. The CDR3 loop is CASSRDRGPDTQYF. In DNA form, the CDR3 reads TGTGCCAGCAGTAGGGACAGGGGGCCAGATACGCAGTATTTT.

V and J are TRBV4-1 and TRBJ1-4; 7 bases match TRBD1. This CDR3 is 16 amino acids long. The V and J ends lost 1 base and 6 bases, in that order; junction bases with no gene match: 8. CDR1 is MGHRA and CDR2 is YSYEKL in the germline V gene. The CDR3 DNA is TGCGCCAGCAGCCAAGGAGGGGGACAGAGACATGAAAAACTGTTTTTT. It codes for CASSQGGGQRHEKLFF.

The rearrangement links TRBV6-5 to TRBJ2-5, with D maybe TRBD2 (6 bases). V was clipped by 10 bases and J by 7 bases, with 16 bases between them. The CDR3 consists of 12 residues. Per germline, CDR1 MNHEY and CDR2 SVGAGI. Written as DNA, the CDR3 is TGTGCCACCGGGCGGGGTCAGGGGACCCAGTACTTC. It is translated as CATGRGQGTQYF.

The chain couples TRBV5-1 to TRBJ2-2, with D possibly called TRBD1 or TRBD2 (6 bases each). The CDR3 extends over 14 amino acids. Per germline, CDR1 SGHRS and CDR2 YFSETQ. Trimming stripped 2 bases from V and 4 bases from J, with 9 bases between. The CDR3 sequence: CASSFSGATGELFF. CDR3 DNA: TGCGCCAGCAGCTTCTCGGGGGCCACCGGGGAGCTGTTTTTT. The variable domain in full, with the rest retrieved from reference TRBV5-1 and TRBJ2-2, is KAGVTQTPRYLIKTRGQQVTLSCSPISGHRSVSWYQQTPGQGLQFLFEYFSETQRNKGNFPGRFSGRQFSNSRSEMNVSTLELGDSALYLCASSFSGATGELFFGEGSRLTVL.

The chain is built from TRBV6-5 and TRBJ1-6, with D perhaps matching TRBD1 (5 bases). The germline CDR1 and CDR2 sequences are MNHEY and SVGAGI. The CDR3 spans 15 residues. Trimming took 6 bases from V and 7 from J, leaving 16 bases between them. CDR3 DNA: TGTGCCAGCAGCCAGGGCGGGCTGGGGAATTCACCCCTCCACTTT. Its translation is CASSQGGLGNSPLHF.

CDR3 in DNA: TGTGCCAGCAGCCAGCGAGCCGGGACAGAAAACACCGGGGAGCTGTTTTTT. This encodes CASSQRAGTENTGELFF. V usage is TRBV5-5 and J usage is TRBJ2-2; 7 nucleotides line up with TRBD1. The CDR3 is made up of 17 amino acids. Germline CDR1 is SGHKS and CDR2 is YYEKEE (reference sequence). The junction had 11 bases not matched to a gene; V was cut back by 4 bases and J by 2 bases.

V usage is TRBV7-9 and J usage is TRBJ1-3; no clear D. This CDR3 has 14 residues. The germline V gene has CDR1 SEHNR and CDR2 FQNEAQ (reference sequence). V was clipped by 3 bases and J by 0 bases, with 6 bases between them. CDR3 DNA: TGTGCCAGCAGCTTTCCTAGCTCTGGAAACACCATATATTTT. It is translated as CASSFPSSGNTIYF.

The V gene is TRBV5-1, the J gene TRBJ2-7; 12 bases agree with TRBD2. Germline lookup yields CDR1 SGHRS and CDR2 YFSETQ. This CDR3 has 15 amino acids. J was trimmed by 0 bases and V by 6 bases; bases with no gene match: 4. The CDR3 is CASTLLAGGSYEQYF. The CDR3, as DNA: TGCGCCAGCACCCTACTAGCGGGGGGCTCCTACGAGCAGTACTTC. Combining the CDR3 with reference TRBV5-1 and TRBJ2-7 gives the whole variable domain KAGVTQTPRYLIKTRGQQVTLSCSPISGHRSVSWYQQTPGQGLQFLFEYFSETQRNKGNFPGRFSGRQFSNSRSEMNVSTLELGDSALYLCASTLLAGGSYEQYFGPGTRLTVT.

V and J are TRBV5-5 and TRBJ2-3, with no clear D. The V gene's germline CDR1 is SGHKS and CDR2 YYEKEE (reference sequence). The CDR3 covers 15 residues. The ends were cut back, 4 bases at V and 0 bases at J, with 12 bases in the middle. CDR3 residues: CASSVRTDSTDTQYF. DNA for the CDR3: TGTGCCAGCAGCGTACGGACGGATAGCACAGATACGCAGTATTTT.

A word on this clone: Other DNA sequences of this sample code for an identical CDR3. The chain has TRBV6-5 and TRBJ1-5, with 9 positions matching TRBD1. The junction had 7 bases not matched to a gene; V was cut back by 6 bases and J by 4 bases. The CDR3 loop spans 15 amino acids. Germline-derived CDR1 and CDR2 are MNHEY and SVGAGI. The CDR3 here is CASSRTGGGNQPQHF. The CDR3 region has the DNA TGTGCCAGCAGCCGTACAGGGGGCGGGAATCAGCCCCAGCATTTT.

CDR3 protein: CASSLSSYEQYF. In DNA form, the CDR3 reads TGTGCCAGCAGTTTATCCTCCTACGAGCAGTACTTC. J is TRBJ2-7 and V is TRBV27; D unresolved. Between the trimmed V and J ends, which lost 0 bases and 0 bases, there was a span of 0 bases. Germline assignment: CDR1 MNHEY and CDR2 SMNVEV (reference sequence). The CDR3 loop spans 12 amino acids.

A remark on this clone: Other DNA sequences within the sample encode an identical CDR3. The rearrangement joins TRBV5-1 to TRBJ1-3; a possible D gene is TRBD1 (5 bases). Germline V gene lookup returns CDR1 SGHRS and CDR2 YFSETQ. This CDR3 contains 15 residues. V lost 0 bases to trimming and J lost 3 bases, with 10 bases between them. The CDR3 here is CASSLEGSGGNTIYF. The CDR3 coding sequence is TGCGCCAGCAGCTTGGAGGGGAGCGGTGGAAACACCATATATTTT.

The V gene is TRBV2, the J gene TRBJ1-6, with no clear D. The germline V and J ends were trimmed by 5 bases and 0 bases, with 5 bases remaining between them. The CDR3 has 14 residues. The germline V gene has CDR1 SNHLY and CDR2 FYNNEI. Written as DNA, the CDR3 is TGTGCCAGCAGTCCGAGCTCCTATAATTCACCCCTCCACTTT. This codes for CASSPSSYNSPLHF.

V usage is TRBV19 and J usage is TRBJ2-3; no reliable D call. This CDR3 is built from 12 residues. Germline CDR1 is LNHDA and CDR2 is SQIVND (reference sequence). The germline V and J ends were trimmed by 8 bases and 4 bases, with 10 bases remaining between them. CDR3 loop: CASAERADTQYF. In DNA form, the CDR3 reads TGTGCCAGTGCTGAAAGGGCAGATACGCAGTATTTT.

In its sample, this clone was seen a few times. The chain uses TRBV6-6 and TRBJ1-1, with D hard to call. CDR3 size: 14 residues. CDR1 MNHNY and CDR2 SVGAGI come from the germline V gene (reference sequence). V lost 4 bases and J 3 bases, leaving 12 bases between the germline ends. CDR3 region: CASSSPPEDTEAFF. As DNA, the CDR3 is TGTGCCAGCAGTTCTCCTCCCGAGGACACTGAAGCTTTCTTT.

This sequence joins TRBV20-1 and TRBJ2-1; tentatively, D is TRBD1 (5 bases). Germline loops: CDR1 DFQATT, CDR2 SNEGSKA (reference sequence). The CDR3 runs to 11 residues. Trimming cost V 6 bases and J 10 bases, with 13 bases left between them. CDR3 DNA: TGCAGTGCAGGAGACAGCCCCGAGCAGTTCTTC. Translation: CSAGDSPEQFF.

The rearrangement links TRBV7-2 to TRBJ1-2; D is ambiguous. V was pared by 5 bases and J by 3 bases, with 13 bases between. The CDR3 contains 14 residues. CDR1 SGHTA and CDR2 FQGNSA come from the germline V gene. As DNA, the CDR3 is TGTGCCAGCAGCGCCAGGCGCGGAGACTATGGCTACACCTTC. This codes for CASSARRGDYGYTF.

V gene TRBV4-2 combines with J gene TRBJ2-7; 12 positions match TRBD2. The V gene's germline CDR1 is LGHNA and CDR2 YNFKEQ. With 3 bases clipped from V and 0 bases from J, the junction kept 3 bases outside the gene matches. There are 16 residues in the CDR3. Here the CDR3 reads CASSQPSGGASYEQYF. In DNA form, the CDR3 reads TGTGCCAGCAGCCAGCCTAGCGGGGGGGCCTCCTACGAGCAGTACTTC.

V usage is TRBV5-4 and J usage is TRBJ1-5, with D unresolved. CDR3 size: 14 residues. CDR1 SGHNT and CDR2 YYREEE come from the germline V gene (reference sequence). The germline V and J ends were trimmed by 2 bases and 1 base, with 7 bases remaining between them. CDR3 nucleotide sequence: TGTGCCAGCAGCTTCGAAGGGAGCAATCAGCCCCAGCATTTT. Its translation: CASSFEGSNQPQHF.

The chain has TRBV4-2 and TRBJ2-5, with D unclear. The J call is doubtful: the DNA matches TRBJ2-7 better. This CDR3 comprises 15 residues. Germline V CDR1 and CDR2: LGHNA, YNFKEQ. The CDR3, as DNA: TGTGCCAGCAGCCAAGAAGTTTTTAGGTCCTACGAGCAGTACTTC. This gives the protein CASSQEVFRSYEQYF.

The rearrangement joins TRBV5-8 to TRBJ2-5; D is uncertain. This CDR3 has 10 amino acids. V was clipped by 5 bases and J by 8 bases, with 7 bases between them. Germline V CDR1 and CDR2: SGHTS, YDEGEE. Here the CDR3 reads CASSGSTQYF. CDR3 sequence (DNA): TGTGCCAGCAGTGGATCAACCCAGTACTTC.

The J gene is TRBJ2-7, the V gene TRBV5-1; D is undetermined. This CDR3 spans 15 amino acids. V was clipped by 0 bases and J by 5 bases, with 15 bases between them. Germline loops: CDR1 SGHRS, CDR2 YFSETQ. CDR3 protein: CASSLVVGVADEQYF. For the CDR3, the DNA is TGCGCCAGCAGCTTGGTCGTAGGTGTTGCCGACGAGCAGTACTTC.